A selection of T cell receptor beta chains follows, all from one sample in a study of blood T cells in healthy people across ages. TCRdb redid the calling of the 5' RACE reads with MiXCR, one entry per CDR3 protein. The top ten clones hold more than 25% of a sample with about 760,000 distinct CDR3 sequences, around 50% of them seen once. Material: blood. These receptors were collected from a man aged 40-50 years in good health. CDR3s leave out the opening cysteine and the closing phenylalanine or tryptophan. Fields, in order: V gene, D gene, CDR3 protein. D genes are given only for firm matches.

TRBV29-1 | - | TSSRANVLT
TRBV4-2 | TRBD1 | ASSQEARGGFSIQY
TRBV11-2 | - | ASSLQRTMGTEQF
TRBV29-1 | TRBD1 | SVEGQGMSNYGYT
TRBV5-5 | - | ASSFVREQY
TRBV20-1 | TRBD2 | SAFRTSGGLAKNIQY
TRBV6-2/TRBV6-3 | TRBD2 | ASSSFGGSSYNEQF
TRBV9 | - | ASSPGGGLYTQY
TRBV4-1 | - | ASSQGRSRAPLH
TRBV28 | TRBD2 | ASRLAGGFYEQY
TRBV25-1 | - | ASRSHCVHLFTPYEQY
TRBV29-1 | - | SVASPGELF
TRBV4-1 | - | ASSLLATGMETQY